The present T cell receptor (beta chain) was sequenced within a study of cytotoxic CD8 clonotypes in ibrutinib-treated CLL. About the research overall: Median treatment time before response sampling was around twelve months, range 6 to 36.

Here immunoSEQ multiplex PCR was the method, and the copy in TCRdb shows in-frame clones only, minus some. The repertoire consists of 100,000 to 150,000 clones, with roughly 85% occurring once and the leading ten covering roughly 1.9%. Study-wide findings and caveats: Clonality correlated strongly with circulating CD8+ T cells and exceeded age-matched healthy donors at baseline. Rare overall, public clonotypes shrank or held steady under therapy. Ibrutinib response saw clonality rise, and progression saw it return toward baseline.

This CDR3 region has 15 residues. Germline V gives CDR1 SGHTA, CDR2 FQGNSA. The V gene lost 2 bases and the J gene lost 4 bases, with 12 bases spanning the gap. In regard to this clone: Its specificity is not known.

This receptor was identified in a human donor with chronic lymphocytic leukemia. This sequence joins TRBV7-2 and TRBJ2-1; possibly TRBD2 for D (7 bases). Sequences were derived from PBMCs, sampled after 24 months of ibrutinib treatment. The DNA for the CDR3 is TGTGCCAGCAGCTTAAGGAGCGGGACATACAATGAGCAGTTCTTC. Translating it yields CASSLRSGTYNEQFF.